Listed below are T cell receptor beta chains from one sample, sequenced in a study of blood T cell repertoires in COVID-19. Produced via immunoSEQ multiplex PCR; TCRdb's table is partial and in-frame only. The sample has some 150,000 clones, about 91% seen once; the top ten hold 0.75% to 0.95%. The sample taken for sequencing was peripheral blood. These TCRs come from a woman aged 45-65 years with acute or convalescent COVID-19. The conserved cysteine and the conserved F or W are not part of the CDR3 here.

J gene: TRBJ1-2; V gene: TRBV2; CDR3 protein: ASSHSGYT
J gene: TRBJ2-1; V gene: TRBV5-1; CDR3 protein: ASSPGLDRNEQF
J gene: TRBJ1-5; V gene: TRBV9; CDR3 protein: ASSVGQGGNQPQH
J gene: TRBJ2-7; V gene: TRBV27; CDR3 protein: ASSSLSYEQY
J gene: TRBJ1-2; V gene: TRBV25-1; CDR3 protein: ASSEYPRQGPIYGYT
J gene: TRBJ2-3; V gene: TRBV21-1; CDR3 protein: ASSKVWEQGNAADTQY
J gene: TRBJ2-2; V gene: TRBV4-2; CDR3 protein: ASSQRAGGDTGELF
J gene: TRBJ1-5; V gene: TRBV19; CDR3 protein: ASSIGVLSNQPQH
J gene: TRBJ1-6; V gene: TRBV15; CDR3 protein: ATGSIYNSPLH
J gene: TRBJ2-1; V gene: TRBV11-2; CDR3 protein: ASSFGTSGYNEQF
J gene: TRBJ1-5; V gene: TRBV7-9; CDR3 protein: ASSLVAGNQPQH
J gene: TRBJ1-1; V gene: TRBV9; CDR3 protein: ASSVREGGEAF
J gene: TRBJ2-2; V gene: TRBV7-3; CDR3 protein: ASSPITGSGELF
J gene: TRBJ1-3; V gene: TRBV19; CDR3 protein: ASSPRQAGSGNTIY
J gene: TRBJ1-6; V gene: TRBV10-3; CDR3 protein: AISEYGGESSYNSPLH